This T cell receptor beta chain was profiled in a study of blood T cell repertoires in COVID-19. The wider study: Samples came from the United States, Italy and Spain, spanning acute and convalescent COVID-19. The analysed material was cDNA or gDNA that came from T cells, B-cell-depleted T cells, or PBMCs.

The method was immunoSEQ multiplex PCR; TCRdb's version includes in-frame clones alone and lacks a portion of them. The table lists about 150,000 clones, around 80% of them singletons. Enrolled through a virtual design, the participants were between about 18 and 100 years of age and came from about two dozen US areas. Before they entered the study, exposed participants had met a COVID-19 case within 2 weeks. This CDR3 has 13 amino acids. V shed 6 bases, J shed 7 bases, and the junction held 8 bases outside the gene matches. The chain carries TRBV12-3 or TRBV12-4 and TRBJ1-1, with TRBD1 matching over 7 bases. This clonotype was obtained from a man in his 70s who had been exposed to COVID-19. The sequenced sample was PBMCs or T cells enriched from blood (not recorded which). In DNA form, the CDR3 reads TGTGCCAGCAGCCAAAAGGGGGCCTATGAAGCTTTCTTT. It specifies CASSQKGAYEAFF.